The next 30 T cell receptor beta chains were all read from a single sample in a study of technical replicates of blood from a handful of donors. Libraries were prepared by immunoSEQ multiplex PCR; TCRdb keeps only in-frame clonotypes and omits some of them. Among some 70,000 clones listed, more than 85% were seen once. Sequencing was done on a sample of PBMCs. These receptors came from a human donor in good health. Some clones in this sample may be carry-over from other donors' samples.

V and J are TRBV10-3 and TRBJ2-3; 10 bases agree with TRBD2. V was pared by 4 bases and J by 1 base, with 2 bases of the junction left unmatched. CDR1 and CDR2 (germline): ENHRY, SYGVKD. The CDR3 length is 15 residues. The CDR3 region is CAISATSGRTDTQYF. Written as DNA, the CDR3 is TGTGCCATCAGTGCGACTAGCGGGCGCACAGATACGCAGTATTTT.

The chain has TRBV5-1 and TRBJ2-1, with D perhaps TRBD1 (5 bases). From germline, CDR1 is SGHRS and CDR2 YFSETQ. CDR3 length: 15 residues. V lost 0 bases and J 4 bases, leaving 11 bases between the germline ends. This chain's CDR3 is CASSLVVTAYNEQFF. The CDR3 DNA sequence: TGCGCCAGCAGCTTGGTCGTGACAGCTTACAATGAGCAGTTCTTC.

The chain recombines TRBV7-2 with TRBJ1-4, with 7 bases matching TRBD1. Trimming took 2 bases from V and 8 from J; bases not matched to a gene: 8. The CDR3 totals 15 residues. Germline V gene lookup returns CDR1 SGHTA and CDR2 FQGNSA. The CDR3 spells CASSLLGQGQEKLFF. The CDR3 DNA sequence: TGTGCCAGCAGCTTACTAGGGCAGGGACAGGAAAAACTGTTTTTT.

The chain combines TRBV2 with TRBJ1-4; the match to TRBD1 covers 12 bases. Germline V gene lookup returns CDR1 SNHLY and CDR2 FYNNEI. This CDR3 is built from 15 residues. The V gene end was trimmed by 7 bases and the J gene end by 7 bases; junction bases not matched to a gene: 7. The CDR3 sequence is CASKGQGAGGEKLFF. The CDR3 DNA is TGTGCCAGCAAGGGACAGGGGGCCGGAGGTGAAAAACTGTTTTTT.

The chain recombines TRBV5-1 with TRBJ1-4; no firm D call. Germline V gene sequence: CDR1 SGHRS, CDR2 YFSETQ. The length of the CDR3 is 15 residues. Trimming removed 2 bases from V and 4 bases from J, with 12 bases in between. CDR3 loop: CASSLASRLNEKLFF. The CDR3 region has the DNA TGCGCCAGCAGCTTAGCTTCGCGCCTTAATGAAAAACTGTTTTTT.

The chain has TRBV7-3 and TRBJ2-3; D gene ambiguous. Trimming stripped 8 bases from V and 8 bases from J, with 20 bases between. This CDR3 is 14 amino acids long. CDR1 is SGHTA and CDR2 is FQGTGA in the germline V gene. Here the CDR3 reads CASATSLPGATQYF. For the CDR3, the DNA is TGTGCCAGCGCGACATCCCTACCAGGTGCTACGCAGTATTTT.

This chain joins TRBV29-1 and TRBJ2-5; perhaps TRBD1 as D (6 bases). Trimming pared 6 bases from V and 2 bases from J, leaving 13 bases between. Germline CDR1 SQVTM, CDR2 ANQGSEA. The CDR3 loop spans 13 amino acids. The CDR3 DNA sequence: TGCAGCGTAAGGGGGATGGGACAAGAGACCCAGTACTTC. This sequence encodes CSVRGMGQETQYF.

This clone was recorded a few times. This chain connects TRBV6-5 to TRBJ1-2; D may be TRBD1 (6 bases). The V gene lost 2 bases and the J gene lost 6 bases, with 13 bases spanning the gap. CDR3 length: 14 residues. Germline CDR1 is MNHEY and CDR2 is SVGAGI. CDR3 sequence (DNA): TGTGCCAGCAGTTACGACAGGAGATCGAATGGCTACACCTTC. Amino acid sequence: CASSYDRRSNGYTF.

This clone appeared once. The CDR3 region has the DNA TGCGCCAGCAGCGCCCGGGACAGGGTGGGGCAGTTCTTC. Translating gives CASSARDRVGQFF. The chain uses TRBV4-3 and TRBJ2-1; 9 nucleotides agree with TRBD1. The germline V gene encodes CDR1 LGHNA and CDR2 YSLEER. The CDR3 is 13 residues long. J lost 12 bases, V lost 5 bases, and 8 bases had no gene match.

The chain links TRBV29-1 to TRBJ1-5; TRBD1 matches at 7 bases. J gave up 0 bases and V 4 bases, and 3 bases lay outside the gene matches. Per germline, CDR1 SQVTM and CDR2 ANQGSEA. CDR3 length equals 14 residues. CDR3 residues: CSVGAGGSNQPQHF. DNA of the CDR3: TGCAGCGTTGGGGCAGGGGGTAGCAATCAGCCCCAGCATTTT. Drawing the rest from reference TRBV29-1 and TRBJ1-5, the complete variable domain is SAVISQKPSRDICQRGTSLTIQCQVDSQVTMMFWYRQQPGQSLTLIATANQGSEATYESGFVIDKFPISRPNLTFSTLTVSNMSPEDSSIYLCSVGAGGSNQPQHFGDGTRLSIL.

The CDR3 bases are TGTGCCAGCAAGTGGGGAGCGGAGGAGGGAAACACCATATATTTT. As protein: CASKWGAEEGNTIYF. The chain carries TRBV2 and TRBJ1-3, with D hard to call. Germline values: CDR1 SNHLY, CDR2 FYNNEI. This CDR3 has 15 residues. V was clipped by 7 bases and J by 4 bases, with 17 bases between them. Variable domain in full (rest from reference TRBV2 and TRBJ1-3): EPEVTQTPSHQVTQMGQEVILRCVPISNHLYFYWYRQILGQKVEFLVSFYNNEISEKSEIFDDQFSVERPDGSNFTLKIRSTKLEDSAMYFCASKWGAEEGNTIYFGEGSWLTVV.

V usage is TRBV20-1 and J usage is TRBJ1-2; 7 bases are a match to TRBD1. Germline V gene sequence: CDR1 DFQATT, CDR2 SNEGSKA (reference sequence). The junction had 2 bases not matched to a gene; V was cut back by 5 bases and J by 8 bases. The CDR3 length is 10 residues. The CDR3: CSAPGGGYTF. Written as DNA, the CDR3 is TGCAGTGCTCCAGGGGGAGGCTACACCTTC.

The chain carries TRBV7-9 and TRBJ1-6, with D perhaps TRBD1 (5 bases). Per the germline V gene, CDR1 is SEHNR and CDR2 is FQNEAQ (reference sequence). This CDR3 region has 14 residues. The V end lost 7 bases, the J end lost 7 bases, and 14 bases lay between the germline ends. CDR3 DNA: TGTGCCAGCAACCGGGGGGAGGGAAATTCACCCCTCCACTTT. It is translated as CASNRGEGNSPLHF. The entire variable domain, with the rest obtained from reference TRBV7-9 and TRBJ1-6, is as follows: DTGVSQNPRHKITKRGQNVTFRCDPISEHNRLYWYRQTLGQGPEFLTYFQNEAQLEKSRLLSDRFSAERPKGSFSTLEIQRTEQGDSAMYLCASNRGEGNSPLHFGNGTRLTVT.

The chain employs TRBV4-3 and TRBJ1-6; the D is unclear. Trimming took off 4 bases at V and 5 bases at J, with 15 bases between the two ends. This CDR3 comprises 16 residues. Per germline, CDR1 LGHNA and CDR2 YSLEER. The CDR3 DNA is TGCGCCAGCAGCCGAGCAGCGGAGATAAATAATTCACCCCTCCACTTT. It yields the protein CASSRAAEINNSPLHF.

The chain employs TRBV2 and TRBJ1-2; 10 bases map to TRBD1. The CDR3 covers 14 residues. V was pared by 8 bases and J by 6 bases, with 9 bases of the junction left unmatched. CDR1 and CDR2 from the germline V gene are SNHLY and FYNNEI. The CDR3 loop reads CASSTGTGVNGYTF. CDR3 in DNA: TGTGCCAGCTCGACCGGGACAGGGGTTAATGGCTACACCTTC.

The chain is built from TRBV7-9 and TRBJ2-2; possibly TRBD1 for D (6 bases). The V end lost 10 bases, the J end lost 1 base, and 13 bases lay between the germline ends. Germline V gives CDR1 SEHNR, CDR2 FQNEAQ (reference sequence). The CDR3 contains 14 residues. CDR3 DNA sequence: TGTGCCATCGAGGACAGCTTGAACACCGGGGAGCTGTTTTTT. As protein: CAIEDSLNTGELFF.

This clone was picked up one time. The chain has TRBV7-8 and TRBJ1-4, with D perhaps matching TRBD1 (5 bases). This CDR3 is built from 14 residues. The V gene lost 1 base and the J gene lost 4 bases, with 7 bases spanning the gap. In germline, CDR1 is SGHVS, CDR2 FQNEAQ. CDR3 residues: CASSLGQINEKLFF. As DNA, the CDR3 is TGTGCCAGCAGCTTAGGACAGATTAATGAAAAACTGTTTTTT.

The CDR3 spells CASSGARGGRALTNEQFF. The DNA for the CDR3 is TGTGCCAGCAGCGGGGCGCGTGGCGGGAGGGCCCTAACGAATGAGCAGTTCTTC. V usage is TRBV14 and J usage is TRBJ2-1, with TRBD2 identical over 9 bases. Losses at the gene ends were 5 bases for V and 7 bases for J; bases not matched to a gene: 18. The CDR3 is 18 residues long. The V gene's germline CDR1 is SGHDN and CDR2 FVKESK.

J is TRBJ1-4 and V is TRBV7-9; TRBD1 aligns across 7 bases. The CDR3 is 15 amino acids. The germline CDR1 and CDR2 sequences are SEHNR and FQNEAQ (reference sequence). V lost 4 bases, J lost 4 bases, and 6 bases stayed unmatched. This CDR3 reads CASSYLQGLNEKLFF. The CDR3 region has the DNA TGTGCCAGCAGCTACCTACAGGGGCTTAATGAAAAACTGTTTTTT.

This chain links TRBV6-6 with TRBJ1-2; TRBD1 matches 11 bases. Germline lookup yields CDR1 MNHNY and CDR2 SVGAGI (reference sequence). Germline trimming cut 2 bases from V and 8 bases from J; bases unmatched to any gene: 1. The CDR3 consists of 13 residues. CDR3 DNA sequence: TGTGCCAGCAGTTACGGACAGGGGGCCGGCTACACCTTC. Translation gives CASSYGQGAGYTF.

This clone has only one observation. V gene TRBV5-5 combines with J gene TRBJ2-1; 9 bases fit TRBD2. V was clipped by 3 bases and J by 7 bases; unmatched bases: 11. Germline assignment: CDR1 SGHKS and CDR2 YYEKEE (reference sequence). This CDR3 contains 16 residues. CDR3 nucleotides: TGTGCCAGCAGCTCACGGGCTAGCGGGAACAAGAATGAGCAGTTCTTC. It is translated as CASSSRASGNKNEQFF.

The chain recombines TRBV27 with TRBJ1-4; 7 positions match TRBD1. Germline V gene data show CDR1 as MNHEY and CDR2 as SMNVEV (reference sequence). J lost 6 bases, V lost 6 bases, and 7 bases had no gene match. The CDR3 extends over 14 amino acids. DNA for the CDR3: TGTGCCAGCAGCAAACAGGGGCCTTATGAAAAACTGTTTTTT. Amino acid sequence: CASSKQGPYEKLFF.

This clone turned up a few times. The chain couples TRBV5-1 to TRBJ2-5; TRBD2 aligns across 13 bases. Germline-derived CDR1 and CDR2 are SGHRS and YFSETQ. The CDR3 is made up of 14 amino acids. The CDR3 nucleotides read TGCGGGAGCAGCTCCGGGACTAGCGGGGCCGGGTGGTACTTC. This gives the protein CGSSSGTSGAGWYF.

This chain links TRBV19 with TRBJ2-5, with TRBD1 matching 11 bases. Trimming took 3 bases from V and 1 from J; bases not matched to a gene: 10. CDR1 LNHDA and CDR2 SQIVND come from the germline V gene (reference sequence). The CDR3 covers 18 residues. Here the CDR3 reads CASSISLGTGGVQETQYF. The CDR3 DNA follows: TGTGCCAGTAGTATTTCCCTCGGGACAGGGGGAGTCCAAGAGACCCAGTACTTC.

The chain links TRBV11-3 to TRBJ2-7; 7 nucleotides match TRBD2. The CDR3 extends over 15 amino acids. Germline values: CDR1 SGHNT, CDR2 YENEEA. J gave up 7 bases and V 2 bases, and 11 bases lay outside the gene matches. The CDR3 DNA follows: TGTGCCAGCAGCTTAAGCCCTAGCGGCGGCGCAGAGCAGTACTTC. Translation gives CASSLSPSGGAEQYF. Combining the CDR3 with reference TRBV11-3 and TRBJ2-7 gives the whole variable domain EAGVVQSPRYKIIEKKQPVAFWCNPISGHNTLYWYLQNLGQGPELLIRYENEEAVDDSQLPKDRFSAERLKGVDSTLKIQPAELGDSAVYLCASSLSPSGGAEQYFGPGTRLTVT.

The rearrangement links TRBV5-4 to TRBJ1-4; 8 bases map to TRBD1. The ends lost 0 bases at V and 0 bases at J; junction bases unmatched: 1. This CDR3 region has 16 residues. CDR1 SGHNT and CDR2 YYREEE come from the germline V gene (reference sequence). CDR3 in DNA: TGTGCCAGCAGCTTGGGACAGGGGACAACTAATGAAAAACTGTTTTTT. Amino acids: CASSLGQGTTNEKLFF. Full variable domain (outside the CDR3, taken from reference TRBV5-4 and TRBJ1-4): ETGVTQSPTHLIKTRGQQVTLRCSSQSGHNTVSWYQQALGQGPQFIFQYYREEENGRGNFPPRFSGLQFPNYSSELNVNALELDDSALYLCASSLGQGTTNEKLFFGSGTQLSVL.

The genes are TRBV5-1 and TRBJ1-2, with D maybe TRBD1 (6 bases). Germline V lookup: CDR1 SGHRS, CDR2 YFSETQ. Trimming left V 4 bases short and J 4 bases short, with 11 bases between. The CDR3 has 13 amino acids. The CDR3 here is CASSETGPYGYTF. For the CDR3, the DNA is TGCGCCAGCAGCGAGACAGGACCCTATGGCTACACCTTC.

This CDR3 is CASSLVSGVTDTQYF. For the CDR3, the DNA is TGCGCCAGCAGCTTGGTTAGCGGGGTCACAGATACGCAGTATTTT. The V call is TRBV5-1, the J call TRBJ2-3; 8 nucleotides match TRBD2. Germline trimming cut 0 bases from V and 2 bases from J; bases unmatched to any gene: 2. The CDR3 covers 15 residues. From germline, CDR1 is SGHRS and CDR2 YFSETQ.

The rearrangement uses TRBV27 and TRBJ1-2; D may be TRBD1 (5 bases). The germline gives CDR1 MNHEY, CDR2 SMNVEV (reference sequence). The CDR3 is made up of 13 amino acids. Trimming shortened V by 5 bases and J by 7 bases, and 14 bases separated the two germline ends. The CDR3 region has the DNA TGTGCCAGCAGTCTCCGGGGGGGGTTTGGCTACACCTTC. Amino acid sequence: CASSLRGGFGYTF.

This clone came up once. The V gene is TRBV5-1, the J gene TRBJ2-7, with 7 bases that match TRBD1. Germline CDR1 and CDR2: SGHRS and YFSETQ. The CDR3 runs 11 residues. V trimming: 7 bases; J trimming: 3 bases; junction bases outside the gene matches: 1. The CDR3 DNA reads TGCGCCAGCGGGACAGACTACGAGCAGTACTTC. Protein sequence: CASGTDYEQYF.